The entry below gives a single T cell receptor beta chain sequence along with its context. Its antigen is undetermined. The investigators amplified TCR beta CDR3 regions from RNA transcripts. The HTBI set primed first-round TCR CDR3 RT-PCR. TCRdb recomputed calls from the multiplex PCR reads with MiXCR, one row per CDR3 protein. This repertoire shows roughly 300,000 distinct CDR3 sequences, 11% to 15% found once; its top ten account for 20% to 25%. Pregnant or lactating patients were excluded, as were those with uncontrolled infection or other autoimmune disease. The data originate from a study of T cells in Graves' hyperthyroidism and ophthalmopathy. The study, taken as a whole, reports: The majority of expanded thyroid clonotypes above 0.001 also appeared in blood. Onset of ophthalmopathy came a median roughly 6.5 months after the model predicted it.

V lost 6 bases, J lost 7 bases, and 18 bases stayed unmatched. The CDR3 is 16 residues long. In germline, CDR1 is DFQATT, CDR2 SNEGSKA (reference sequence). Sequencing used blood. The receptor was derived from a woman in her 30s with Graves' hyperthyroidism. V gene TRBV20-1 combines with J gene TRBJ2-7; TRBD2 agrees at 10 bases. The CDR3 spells CSALTSGRVGAGEQYF. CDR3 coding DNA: TGCAGTGCCCTGACTAGCGGGCGTGTTGGGGCTGGGGAGCAGTACTTC.